This is a list of T cell receptor beta chains from one sample in a study of T cells in Graves' hyperthyroidism and ophthalmopathy. MiXCR, applied by TCRdb to the multiplex PCR reads, yields one record per CDR3 protein. The sample records approximately 610,000 distinct CDR3 sequences, 16% being singletons. Sequencing was done on a sample of blood. The receptors here all came from a woman under 30 with Graves' hyperthyroidism. Each CDR3 is given with its conserved first and last residue. The D gene is left open where the match is weak. Clone size is shown for a subset of rows, as once, few, many or a class of expanded clone.

CDR3	DNA	V	D	size	J
CASSPMGFNQPQHF	TGTGCCAGCAGCCCGATGGGGTTCAATCAGCCCCAGCATTTT	TRBV12-3/TRBV12-4	NA	NA	TRBJ1-5
CASSLRDKNTGELFF	TGCGCCAGCAGCTTGCGGGACAAGAACACCGGGGAGCTGTTTTTT	TRBV5-1	NA	many	TRBJ2-2
CASKLWEANTEAFF	TGCGCCAGCAAGTTGTGGGAGGCGAACACTGAAGCTTTCTTT	TRBV5-1	NA	many	TRBJ1-1
CASSLSPGAKQPQHF	TGTGCCAGCAGCTTGTCCCCAGGGGCGAAACAGCCCCAGCATTTT	TRBV5-5	NA	many	TRBJ1-5
CSVDLGPNQPQHF	TGCAGCGTTGATCTGGGACCCAATCAGCCCCAGCATTTT	TRBV29-1	NA	few	TRBJ1-5
CASSGQSGRTEAFF	TGTGCCAGCAGTGGACAGTCCGGTCGCACTGAAGCTTTCTTT	TRBV2	NA	many	TRBJ1-1
CASSLGASGDYNEQFF	TGTGCCAGCAGTTTGGGGGCTAGCGGGGACTACAATGAGCAGTTCTTC	TRBV28	TRBD2	NA	TRBJ2-1
CATSDLTTGANTEAFF	TGTGCCACCAGTGATTTAACCACGGGGGCGAACACTGAAGCTTTCTTT	TRBV24-1	NA	few	TRBJ1-1
CATSRVPGLTSYEQYF	TGTGCCACCAGCAGGGTACCGGGACTTACTTCCTACGAGCAGTACTTC	TRBV15	NA	many	TRBJ2-7
CAWSRSGLAGAYEQYF	TGTGCCTGGAGTAGATCGGGACTAGCGGGGGCCTACGAGCAGTACTTC	TRBV30	TRBD2	many	TRBJ2-7
CASTAPSSGNTIYF	TGTGCCAGCACCGCCCCCAGTAGCGGAAACACCATATATTTT	TRBV2	NA	NA	TRBJ1-3
CASSPTRDSPGYTF	TGTGCCAGCAGTCCAACCCGGGACAGCCCGGGTTACACCTTC	TRBV27	TRBD1	few	TRBJ1-2
CASSVVTLYTGELFF	TGTGCCAGCAGTGTTGTGACTTTGTACACCGGGGAGCTGTTTTTT	TRBV6-2/TRBV6-3	NA	few	TRBJ2-2
CAWSGGPAYEQYF	TGTGCCTGGAGTGGAGGACCTGCCTACGAGCAGTACTTC	TRBV30	NA	NA	TRBJ2-7
CASSKLAGTTDTQYF	TGTGCCAGCAGCAAACTAGCGGGGACCACAGATACGCAGTATTTT	TRBV11-3	TRBD2	many	TRBJ2-3
CASSWAAKANEQFF	TGTGCCAGCAGTTGGGCAGCTAAGGCCAATGAGCAGTTCTTC	TRBV12-3/TRBV12-4	NA	few	TRBJ2-1
CSATLAGGSYNEQFF	TGCAGTGCTACCCTAGCGGGCGGCTCCTACAATGAGCAGTTCTTC	TRBV20-1	TRBD2	few	TRBJ2-1
CASRMNRGRTAENEQFF	TGTGCCAGCAGGATGAATCGAGGAAGAACGGCTGAGAATGAGCAGTTCTTC	TRBV7-9	NA	NA	TRBJ2-1
CASSTTGQPQHF	TGTGCCAGCTCAACCACCGGACAGCCCCAGCATTTT	TRBV18	NA	many	TRBJ1-5
CASSLGGQTPLPAFF	TGTGCCAGCAGCTTAGGGGGTCAGACTCCCCTCCCAGCTTTCTTT	TRBV7-9	NA	many	TRBJ1-1
CASSYITGTDTQYF	TGTGCCAGCAGTTACATTACAGGGACAGATACGCAGTATTTT	TRBV6-5	NA	many	TRBJ2-3
CSAKMTSGTPSSTDTQYF	TGCAGTGCTAAGATGACTAGCGGGACCCCTTCGAGCACAGATACGCAGTATTTT	TRBV20-1	TRBD2	NA	TRBJ2-3
CSVSLGDSFTEAFF	TGCAGTGTGTCTTTGGGGGATTCCTTCACTGAAGCTTTCTTT	TRBV20-1	NA	few	TRBJ1-1
CASSVVPGQNYNEQFF	TGTGCCAGCAGCGTAGTCCCGGGACAGAACTACAATGAGCAGTTCTTC	TRBV9	TRBD1	few	TRBJ2-1
CASGGSGSNYGYTF	TGTGCCAGCGGGGGTTCCGGTTCTAACTATGGCTACACCTTC	TRBV9	NA	few	TRBJ1-2
CASSLAPADRVDYGYTF	TGCGCCAGCAGCCTTGCACCCGCGGACAGGGTAGACTATGGCTACACCTTC	TRBV4-3	TRBD1	many	TRBJ1-2
CASSLGTSGNKDTQYF	TGTGCCAGCAGCTTGGGGACTAGCGGGAATAAAGATACGCAGTATTTT	TRBV12-3/TRBV12-4	TRBD2	many	TRBJ2-3
CATSRDESSYNSPLHF	TGTGCCACCAGCAGAGATGAGAGTTCCTATAATTCACCCCTCCACTTT	TRBV15	NA	NA	TRBJ1-6
CSARDVGGIPREQYF	TGCAGTGCTAGAGATGTTGGCGGGATCCCCCGCGAGCAGTACTTC	TRBV20-1	NA	many	TRBJ2-7
CASSLDKTSDPYEQYF	TGCGCCAGCAGCTTGGATAAGACTAGCGACCCATACGAGCAGTACTTC	TRBV5-1	TRBD2	NA	TRBJ2-7
CSARDFLERGSSYEQYF	TGCAGTGCTAGGGACTTTTTGGAGCGGGGGAGCTCCTACGAGCAGTACTTC	TRBV20-1	TRBD2	few	TRBJ2-7
CASSWTRTNYGYTF	TGTGCCAGTAGTTGGACCCGAACCAACTATGGCTACACCTTC	TRBV19	NA	NA	TRBJ1-2
CATQTSGRSRNEQFF	TGTGCCACACAGACTAGCGGGAGGTCGAGGAATGAGCAGTTCTTC	TRBV24-1	TRBD2	many	TRBJ2-1
CASSSGLAGGAYEQYF	TGCGCCAGCAGCTCAGGACTAGCGGGAGGAGCCTACGAGCAGTACTTC	TRBV5-1	TRBD2	few	TRBJ2-7
CSAREAVQAGYTF	TGCAGTGCTAGAGAGGCCGTACAGGCTGGCTACACCTTC	TRBV20-1	NA	few	TRBJ1-2
CASSLVTQTEAFF	TGTGCCAGCAGTTTAGTCACGCAGACTGAAGCTTTCTTT	TRBV12-3/TRBV12-4	NA	NA	TRBJ1-1
CASTVTGGNTEAFF	TGTGCCAGCACTGTGACAGGCGGGAACACTGAAGCTTTCTTT	TRBV6-1	NA	NA	TRBJ1-1
CSVGRYNEQFF	TGCAGCGTTGGACGGTACAATGAGCAGTTCTTC	TRBV29-1	NA	many	TRBJ2-1
CASSTLAGGAYEQYF	TGTGCCAGCAGTACACTAGCGGGTGGCGCCTACGAGCAGTACTTC	TRBV6-1	TRBD2	many	TRBJ2-7
CASTIRGAKTDTQYF	TGTGCCAGCACGATACGGGGTGCAAAAACAGATACGCAGTATTTT	TRBV27	NA	many	TRBJ2-3
CASSPGQGSGLFYGYTF	TGTGCCAGCAGTCCCGGACAGGGCTCAGGGTTATTCTATGGCTACACCTTC	TRBV27	TRBD1	many	TRBJ1-2
CASSLVGAPLSYEQYF	TGTGCCAGCAGCTTAGTTGGGGCTCCCCTATCCTACGAGCAGTACTTC	TRBV7-9	NA	many	TRBJ2-7
CASSSTGMITGELFF	TGTGCCAGCAGTTCAACAGGGATGATCACCGGGGAGCTGTTTTTT	TRBV28	NA	NA	TRBJ2-2
CASSRVAGAYNEQFF	TGTGCCAGCAGCCGAGTAGCGGGAGCTTACAATGAGCAGTTCTTC	TRBV11-2	TRBD2	many	TRBJ2-1
CASSPGTRTEQFF	TGTGCCAGCAGCCCCGGGACTAGAACTGAGCAGTTCTTC	TRBV3-1	TRBD2	many	TRBJ2-1
CASSGRGLSNQPQHF	TGTGCCAGCAGCGGTAGGGGTCTTAGCAATCAGCCCCAGCATTTT	TRBV7-2	NA	many	TRBJ1-5
CASSSSEVLETQYF	TGTGCCAGCAGCTCCTCAGAGGTACTAGAGACCCAGTACTTC	TRBV7-8	NA	few	TRBJ2-5
CSATLDGRGVFF	TGCAGTGCTACTCTGGATGGGCGGGGGGTTTTCTTT	TRBV20-1	NA	many	TRBJ1-1
CASRTGGFSGELFF	TGTGCCAGCAGGACAGGGGGCTTTTCCGGGGAGCTGTTTTTT	TRBV6-2/TRBV6-3	TRBD1	NA	TRBJ2-2
CASSRLAGGLQETQYF	TGTGCCAGCAGCCGACTAGCGGGGGGACTCCAAGAGACCCAGTACTTC	TRBV5-5	TRBD2	NA	TRBJ2-5
CATSDFSGYGYTF	TGTGCCACCAGTGATTTTTCGGGGTATGGCTACACCTTC	TRBV24-1	NA	few	TRBJ1-2
CASSLVLAGGLETQYF	TGTGCCAGCAGCTTAGTTCTAGCGGGGGGGCTAGAGACCCAGTACTTC	TRBV7-2	TRBD2	NA	TRBJ2-5